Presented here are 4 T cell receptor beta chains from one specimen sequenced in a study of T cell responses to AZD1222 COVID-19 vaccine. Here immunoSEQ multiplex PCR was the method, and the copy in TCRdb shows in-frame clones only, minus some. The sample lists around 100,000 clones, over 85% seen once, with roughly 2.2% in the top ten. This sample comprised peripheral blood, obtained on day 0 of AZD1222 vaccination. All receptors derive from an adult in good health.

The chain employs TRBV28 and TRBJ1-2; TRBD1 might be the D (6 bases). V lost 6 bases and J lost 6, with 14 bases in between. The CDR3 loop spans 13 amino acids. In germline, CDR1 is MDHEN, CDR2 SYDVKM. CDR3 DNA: TGTGCCAGCAGGGTCGCCGGGGGCGATGGCTACACCTTC. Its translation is CASRVAGGDGYTF.

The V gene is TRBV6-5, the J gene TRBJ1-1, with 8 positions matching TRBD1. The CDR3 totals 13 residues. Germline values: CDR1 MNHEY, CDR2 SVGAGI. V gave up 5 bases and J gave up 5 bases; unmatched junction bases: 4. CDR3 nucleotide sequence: TGTGCCAGCAGTCAGGGGGCGAGGACTGAAGCTTTCTTT. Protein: CASSQGARTEAFF.

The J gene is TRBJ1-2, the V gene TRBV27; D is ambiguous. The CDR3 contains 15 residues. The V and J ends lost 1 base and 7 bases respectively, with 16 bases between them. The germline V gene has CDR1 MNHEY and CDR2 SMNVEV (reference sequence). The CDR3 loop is CASSLYQSSPLGYTF. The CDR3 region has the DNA TGTGCCAGCAGTTTATATCAGTCCTCTCCTCTTGGCTACACCTTC.

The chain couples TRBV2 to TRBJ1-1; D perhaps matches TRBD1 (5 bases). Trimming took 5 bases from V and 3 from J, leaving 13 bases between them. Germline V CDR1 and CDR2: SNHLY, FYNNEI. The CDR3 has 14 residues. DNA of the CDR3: TGTGCCAGCAGTTCCGCCAGGGTCCACACTGAAGCTTTCTTT. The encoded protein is CASSSARVHTEAFF.